The 27 T cell receptor beta chains below come from one sample, sequenced in a study of blood T cell repertoires in COVID-19. Clones were read by immunoSEQ multiplex PCR, and TCRdb kept only the in-frame ones, dropping some. The table lists 250,000 or so clones, approximately 82% of them singletons. Sequenced material: peripheral blood. The origin of the receptors is a woman under 30 with acute or convalescent COVID-19.

The CDR3 is CASSPDTGELFF. Written as DNA, the CDR3 is TGTGCCAGCAGCCCAGACACCGGGGAGCTGTTTTTT. This sequence joins TRBV12-3 or TRBV12-4 and TRBJ2-2; D unclear. The CDR3 consists of 12 residues. Trimming shortened V by 6 bases and J by 3 bases, and 5 bases separated the two germline ends.

CDR3 loop: CASSTSGSSYNEQFF. The CDR3 nucleotides are TGTGCCAGCAGTACTAGCGGGAGCTCCTACAATGAGCAGTTCTTC. The rearrangement joins TRBV28 to TRBJ2-1; TRBD2 aligns across 11 bases. The CDR3 loop spans 15 amino acids. Germline CDR1 MDHEN, CDR2 SYDVKM. With 5 bases clipped from V and 0 bases from J, the junction kept 0 bases outside the gene matches. The full variable domain, in which reference TRBV28 and TRBJ2-1 provide the parts outside the CDR3, is DVKVTQSSRYLVKRTGEKVFLECVQDMDHENMFWYRQDPGLGLRLIYFSYDVKMKEKGDIPEGYSVSREKKERFSLILESASTNQTSMYLCASSTSGSSYNEQFFGPGTRLTVL.

The CDR3 loop reads CASSLRTSGNHEQFF. CDR3 nucleotides: TGTGCCAGCAGCTTAAGGACTAGCGGGAACCATGAGCAGTTCTTC. The chain is built from TRBV5-6 and TRBJ2-1, with 12 nucleotides matching TRBD2. After removal of 2 bases from V and 8 bases from J, the junction contained 5 bases not matched to a gene. Germline values: CDR1 SGHDT, CDR2 YYEEEE. The CDR3 totals 15 residues.

The genes are TRBV28 and TRBJ1-5; 12 bases align to TRBD1. CDR3 size: 16 residues. Unmatched junction bases numbered 10, after V lost 7 bases and J lost 6 bases. Germline V gene sequence: CDR1 MDHEN, CDR2 SYDVKM. DNA of the CDR3: TGTGCCAGCAATAATGCCGGGACAGGGGGCCCTCAGCCCCAGCATTTT. Translated: CASNNAGTGGPQPQHF.

The chain uses TRBV15 and TRBJ2-1, with 8 nucleotides matching TRBD2. V lost 4 bases to trimming and J lost 7 bases; unmatched junction nucleotides: 15. CDR1 LNHNV and CDR2 YYDKDF come from the germline V gene (reference sequence). This CDR3 contains 17 residues. The CDR3 DNA is TGTGCCACCAGCAAAAGGGAAGCGGGAGTTCTCGGTAATGAGCAGTTCTTC. Translation gives CATSKREAGVLGNEQFF.

The V and J genes are TRBV15 and TRBJ1-5; TRBD1 matches at 7 bases. The CDR3 sequence is 18 residues long. V lost 0 bases and J lost 3; bases outside the gene matches: 11. Germline V gene lookup returns CDR1 LNHNV and CDR2 YYDKDF (reference sequence). CDR3 protein: CATSRDNLGQIINQPQHF. CDR3 DNA: TGTGCCACCAGCAGAGATAATTTGGGACAGATTATCAATCAGCCCCAGCATTTT.

The chain couples TRBV6-1 to TRBJ1-4; tentatively, D is TRBD1 (5 bases). This CDR3 is 16 amino acids long. Deletions cut 3 bases from V and 4 bases from J, with 15 bases between. Per germline, CDR1 MNHNS and CDR2 SASEGT. CDR3 protein: CASSDGHQPGNEKLFF. CDR3 nucleotides: TGTGCCAGCAGTGATGGACACCAACCGGGTAATGAAAAACTGTTTTTT.

V gene TRBV5-4 combines with J gene TRBJ2-1; 7 bases are shared with TRBD2. Germline CDR1 and CDR2: SGHNT and YYREEE (reference sequence). J lost 8 bases, V lost 9 bases, and 8 bases had no gene match. The CDR3 covers 12 residues. CDR3 residues: CATRTREYEQFF. The DNA for the CDR3 is TGTGCCACCCGAACGCGGGAGTATGAGCAGTTCTTC.

The chain recombines TRBV5-1 with TRBJ2-5, with 12 bases fitting TRBD2. CDR1 SGHRS and CDR2 YFSETQ come from the germline V gene. The V segment lost 2 bases and the J segment 4 bases; nucleotides outside the gene matches: 3. CDR3 length: 15 residues. The CDR3 spells CASSFTSGRRETQYF. The CDR3 DNA reads TGCGCCAGCAGCTTTACTAGCGGGAGGAGAGAGACCCAGTACTTC.

The chain recombines TRBV9 with TRBJ2-7; D gene unclear. V shed 4 bases and J shed 3 bases, with 5 bases lying between them. This CDR3 has 11 residues. The germline V gene has CDR1 SGDLS and CDR2 YYNGEE. The CDR3 here is CASSSGYEQYF. The CDR3 DNA reads as TGTGCCAGCAGCTCGGGCTACGAGCAGTACTTC. The full variable domain, in which reference TRBV9 and TRBJ2-7 provide the parts outside the CDR3, is DSGVTQTPKHLITATGQRVTLRCSPRSGDLSVYWYQQSLDQGLQFLIQYYNGEERAKGNILERFSAQQFPDLHSELNLSSLELGDSALYFCASSSGYEQYFGPGTRLTVT.

This clone has just one count. V usage is TRBV7-2 and J usage is TRBJ2-1; TRBD2 matches at 10 bases. Trimming took 5 bases from V and 0 from J; bases not matched to a gene: 10. The germline gives CDR1 SGHTA, CDR2 FQGNSA. The CDR3 runs to 18 residues. CDR3 DNA: TGTGCCAGCAGCCCTCCTGGGACTAGCGCCTACTCCTACAATGAGCAGTTCTTC. The encoded protein is CASSPPGTSAYSYNEQFF.

The chain employs TRBV2 and TRBJ1-4; 7 nucleotides line up with TRBD1. The V gene end was trimmed by 5 bases and the J gene end by 7 bases; junction bases not matched to a gene: 7. CDR3 size: 14 residues. Germline-derived CDR1 and CDR2 are SNHLY and FYNNEI. The CDR3 loop is CASSQRGQPEKLFF. CDR3 nucleotides: TGTGCCAGCAGTCAACGGGGACAGCCTGAAAAACTGTTTTTT.

This chain links TRBV29-1 with TRBJ1-3; D might be TRBD1 (5 bases). CDR1 is SQVTM, CDR2 ANQGSEA, per germline. The CDR3 totals 12 residues. Trimming took off 6 bases at V and 4 bases at J, with 10 bases between the two ends. In DNA, the CDR3 is TGCAGCGTCAGGGCAGGGGGAAACACCATATATTTT. Translated, it gives CSVRAGGNTIYF.

This chain uses TRBV27 with TRBJ2-3; perhaps TRBD2 as D (5 bases). From germline, CDR1 is MNHEY and CDR2 SMNVEV (reference sequence). V shed 5 bases and J shed 1 base, with 13 bases lying between them. The CDR3 is 15 residues long. CDR3 loop: CASSPTAGGTDTQYF. CDR3 bases: TGTGCCAGCAGTCCGACGGCCGGGGGCACAGATACGCAGTATTTT.

This chain connects TRBV4-2 to TRBJ2-7, with TRBD2 identical over 8 bases. After removal of 1 base from V and 2 bases from J, the junction contained 4 bases not matched to a gene. Germline V lookup: CDR1 LGHNA, CDR2 YNFKEQ. CDR3 length: 15 residues. CDR3 nucleotides: TGTGCCAGCAGCCAAGGAGCGGGAGCGGCCTACGAGCAGTACTTC. Protein product: CASSQGAGAAYEQYF.

The table lists this clone with a count of one. V usage is TRBV5-1 and J usage is TRBJ2-7; 8 bases agree with TRBD1. The CDR3 is 15 residues long. Unmatched junction bases numbered 6, after V lost 4 bases and J lost 0 bases. Germline V gene lookup returns CDR1 SGHRS and CDR2 YFSETQ. CDR3 protein: CASSPRTGSSYEQYF. In DNA, the CDR3 is TGCGCCAGCAGCCCCCGGACAGGGAGCTCCTACGAGCAGTACTTC.

This clone was observed many times. The chain links TRBV29-1 to TRBJ1-4; no clear D gene. The CDR3 runs 13 residues. The ends were cut back, 3 bases at V and 5 bases at J, with 10 bases in the middle. The germline V gene has CDR1 SQVTM and CDR2 ANQGSEA. The DNA of the CDR3 is TGCAGCGTTGATGGAGGCAAAAATGAAAAACTGTTTTTT. Protein sequence: CSVDGGKNEKLFF.

The V call is TRBV6-5, the J call TRBJ2-7; D is undetermined. The CDR3 length is 12 residues. The germline V and J ends were trimmed by 0 bases and 5 bases, with 5 bases remaining between them. Germline assignment: CDR1 MNHEY and CDR2 SVGAGI. CDR3: CASSYSANEQYF. The CDR3 nucleotides read TGTGCCAGCAGTTACTCTGCGAACGAGCAGTACTTC.

A few counts support this clone. This rearrangement joins TRBV3-1 (or the pseudogene TRBV3-2) to TRBJ1-1; D not certain. The V end lost 1 base, the J end lost 1 base, and 10 bases lay between the germline ends. CDR1 LGHDT and CDR2 YNNKEL come from the germline V gene (reference sequence). The CDR3 is 15 amino acids. CDR3 sequence reads: CASSQGGAGNTEAFF. In DNA, the CDR3 is TGTGCCAGCAGCCAAGGAGGAGCCGGGAACACTGAAGCTTTCTTT.

As for this clone: Other DNA sequences from this sample encode an identical CDR3 as well. The chain carries TRBV30 and TRBJ2-7; D possibly corresponds to TRBD2 (6 bases). Germline CDR1 and CDR2: GTSNPN and SVGIG (reference sequence). V lost 0 bases and J lost 6, with 6 bases in between. CDR3 length: 11 residues. CDR3 residues: CAWSVGGEQYF. In DNA, the CDR3 is TGTGCCTGGAGTGTGGGGGGCGAGCAGTACTTC. Complete variable domain (other parts from reference TRBV30 and TRBJ2-7): SQTIHQWPATLVQPVGSPLSLECTVEGTSNPNLYWYRQAAGRGLQLLFYSVGIGQISSEVPQNLSASRPQDRQFILSSKKLLLSDSGFYLCAWSVGGEQYFGPGTRLTVT.

In the case of this clone: The junction and the germline gene differ at one end; a read error may be behind it. The chain is built from TRBV30 and TRBJ1-1, with a tentative D call TRBD1 (5 bases). Germline V gene lookup returns CDR1 GTSNPN and CDR2 SVGIG (reference sequence). There are 13 residues in the CDR3. This chain's CDR3 is CAWSVLGPGRSLF. The CDR3 coding sequence is TGTGCCTGGAGTGTATTGGGGCCCGGGCGAAGCCTATTT.

This chain connects TRBV29-1 to TRBJ2-7; 7 positions agree with TRBD1. The CDR3 totals 14 residues. V lost 6 bases to trimming and J lost 0 bases; unmatched junction nucleotides: 8. Germline CDR1 is SQVTM and CDR2 is ANQGSEA. CDR3 protein: CSVLQGFPSYEQYF. In DNA form, the CDR3 reads TGCAGCGTCCTACAGGGGTTCCCCTCCTACGAGCAGTACTTC.

The gene calls are TRBV19 and TRBJ1-5; D perhaps matches TRBD1 (6 bases). The CDR3 consists of 17 residues. V lost 6 bases, J lost 9 bases, and 27 bases lay in between. Germline V gives CDR1 LNHDA, CDR2 SQIVND (reference sequence). The CDR3 nucleotides are TGTGCCAGTAGCGACCCGATGGGACAAATAAGTTGGAGGCCCCAGCATTTT. Translating it yields CASSDPMGQISWRPQHF.

The chain combines TRBV3-1 (or the pseudogene TRBV3-2) with TRBJ1-1; D is possibly TRBD1 (5 bases). This CDR3 is built from 14 residues. Germline V lookup: CDR1 LGHDT, CDR2 YNNKEL (reference sequence). Trimming removed 0 bases from V and 9 bases from J, with 14 bases in between. CDR3 nucleotides: TGTGCCAGCAGCCAAGACCATGGGGGGGGAAAAGCTTTCTTT. It codes for CASSQDHGGGKAFF.

This clone was observed a few times. One end of the junction is discordant with germline, which a read error may explain. CDR3 sequence reads: CASSLPRLALYNEQFF. DNA for the CDR3: TGTGCTAGCAGCCTTCCCCGACTAGCACTCTACAATGAGCAGTTCTTC. V and J are TRBV7-7 and TRBJ2-1, with 7 bases identical to TRBD2. The length of the CDR3 is 16 residues. Germline CDR1 is SSHAT and CDR2 is FNYEAQ (reference sequence).

V gene TRBV3-1 (or the pseudogene TRBV3-2) combines with J gene TRBJ2-7; tentative D call: TRBD1 (9 bases). V was pared by 8 bases and J by 2 bases, with 16 bases between. This CDR3 spans 14 amino acids. The germline V gene has CDR1 LGHDT and CDR2 YNNKEL (reference sequence). The CDR3 nucleotides are TGTGCCAGCGCGGGGGGACAGGGACCCTACGAGCAGTACTTC. As protein: CASAGGQGPYEQYF.

This clone was seen repeatedly, ten times or more. The chain has TRBV28 and TRBJ2-7, with 10 nucleotides matching TRBD1. Germline CDR1 MDHEN, CDR2 SYDVKM. With 3 bases clipped from V and 5 bases from J, the junction kept 13 bases outside the gene matches. The CDR3 runs to 17 residues. The CDR3 sequence: CASSLGGTGTGVDEQYF. For the CDR3, the DNA is TGTGCCAGCAGTTTGGGTGGAACCGGGACAGGGGTCGACGAGCAGTACTTC.